The 8 T cell receptor beta chains in this list originate from one sample, sequenced in a study of cytomegalovirus exposure and HLA in healthy donors. This table comes from immunoSEQ multiplex PCR, and its TCRdb copy is limited to in-frame clones, with some not included. Of 140,000 to 150,000 clones detected, about 95% appear once; the ten largest clones hold less than 2%. Sequenced input: PBMCs. The receptors derive from a man in his late teens or twenties in good health and CMV-seropositive.

V and J are TRBV2 and TRBJ2-7; 9 bases match TRBD1. With V trimmed by 6 bases and J by 2 bases, 2 bases remained unmatched. This CDR3 has 13 residues. Germline lookup yields CDR1 SNHLY and CDR2 FYNNEI. The DNA for the CDR3 is TGTGCCAGCAGGGACAGGGGAACCTACGAGCAGTACTTC. Translated, it gives CASRDRGTYEQYF.

This clone has a single count. The chain recombines TRBV10-3 with TRBJ2-4; 7 nucleotides align to TRBD1. With 6 bases clipped from V and 0 bases from J, the junction kept 17 bases outside the gene matches. CDR1 and CDR2 (germline): ENHRY, SYGVKD. The CDR3 is 19 residues long. The CDR3 reads CAIRAGTAIPILAKNIQYF. For the CDR3, the DNA is TGTGCCATCAGGGCCGGGACAGCGATTCCGATACTAGCCAAAAACATTCAGTACTTC.

The sample holds one count of this clone. The rearrangement joins TRBV18 to TRBJ1-4; the D is unclear. The ends were cut back, 4 bases at V and 0 bases at J, with 6 bases in the middle. CDR1 is KGHSH and CDR2 is LQKENI in the germline V gene. This CDR3 is 14 amino acids long. The CDR3 is CASSQLATNEKLFF. DNA for the CDR3: TGTGCCAGCTCACAGCTTGCAACTAATGAAAAACTGTTTTTT.

This clone was seen just once. The V call is TRBV18, the J call TRBJ1-2, with TRBD1 matching 9 bases. The V gene's germline CDR1 is KGHSH and CDR2 LQKENI. V lost 3 bases and J lost 4; bases outside the gene matches: 9. The CDR3 length is 16 residues. CDR3 DNA sequence: TGTGCCAGCTCACCCACCGGACAGGGGCCCCTCTATGGCTACACCTTC. Protein: CASSPTGQGPLYGYTF.

The rearrangement uses TRBV4-1 and TRBJ2-1; no firm D call. This CDR3 has 13 amino acids. Trimming cost V 3 bases and J 7 bases, with 10 bases left between them. Germline V gene sequence: CDR1 MGHRA, CDR2 YSYEKL. CDR3 sequence reads: CASSQTGENEQFF. The CDR3 bases are TGCGCCAGCAGCCAGACTGGTGAAAATGAGCAGTTCTTC.

This clone is a singleton in its sample. V gene TRBV7-9 combines with J gene TRBJ2-1; TRBD2 aligns across 14 bases. Germline V gene lookup returns CDR1 SEHNR and CDR2 FQNEAQ (reference sequence). The V segment lost 1 base and the J segment 13 bases; nucleotides outside the gene matches: 6. The CDR3 covers 15 residues. The CDR3 spells CASSLGSGLAGDQFF. For the CDR3, the DNA is TGTGCCAGCAGCTTAGGTTCGGGACTAGCGGGAGATCAGTTCTTC.

The CDR3 reads CASQASGKDQPQHF. The CDR3 nucleotides are TGTGCTAGTCAGGCCTCGGGGAAGGATCAGCCCCAGCATTTT. The V gene is TRBV2, the J gene TRBJ1-5, with D uncertain. The CDR3 runs to 14 residues. Germline V gene lookup returns CDR1 SNHLY and CDR2 FYNNEI.

The sample holds one count of this clone. This rearrangement joins TRBV30 to TRBJ1-2; 10 bases are shared with TRBD1. Germline loops: CDR1 GTSNPN, CDR2 SVGIG (reference sequence). The CDR3 sequence is 14 residues long. V was pared by 2 bases and J by 4 bases, with 4 bases of the junction left unmatched. CDR3 loop: CAWSQTGGGYGYTF. For the CDR3, the DNA is TGTGCCTGGAGTCAGACAGGGGGCGGCTATGGCTACACCTTC. The full variable domain, its missing parts supplied by reference TRBV30 and TRBJ1-2, is SQTIHQWPATLVQPVGSPLSLECTVEGTSNPNLYWYRQAAGRGLQLLFYSVGIGQISSEVPQNLSASRPQDRQFILSSKKLLLSDSGFYLCAWSQTGGGYGYTFGSGTRLTVV.